This TCR beta chain was obtained from a study of T cell responses to AZD1222 COVID-19 vaccine. At the level of the study: Timing groups of about 4 and about 12 weeks for second doses were pooled. Overall study results and limits: Donors were chiefly white British, with a greater number of females, and clonal diversity was perhaps underestimated. Reportedly, close to half of spike-specific TCRs are directed against unmutated variant regions. Baseline seropositivity occurred in only a handful of AZD1222 recipients.

TCRdb's copy holds only in-frame clones and misses some; the assay was immunoSEQ multiplex PCR. In the table there are some 120,000 clones, around nine tenths of which are singletons. Between the trimmed V and J ends, which lost 3 bases and 4 bases, there was a span of 19 bases. The CDR3 sequence is 16 residues long. Germline loops: CDR1 SQVTM, CDR2 ANQGSEA. As for this clone: What it binds is not known.

The chain recombines TRBV29-1 with TRBJ2-1; TRBD2 might be the D (7 bases). The specimen comprised peripheral blood, sampled on day 0 of AZD1222 vaccination. This clonotype was obtained from an adult in good health. CDR3 DNA: TGCAGCGTTGACCGCGGGGGCGCGAGTATATACAATGAGCAGTTCTTC. It specifies CSVDRGGASIYNEQFF.